The T cell receptor beta chain under discussion was sequenced for a study of shared clonotypes between healthy human individuals. Study results and caveats: Sorted-subset samples were not fully sequenced, rarefaction indicated. Donor clonotype sharing was expected to depend on sequencing depth.

To note about this clone: Its cognate antigen is unknown.

Trimming pared 2 bases from V and 0 bases from J, leaving 13 bases between. Germline CDR1 and CDR2: MNHEY and SMNVEV (reference sequence). The CDR3 loop spans 16 amino acids. In the naive CD8 group, cells lacked CD45RO and were positively selected for CCR7, so terminally differentiated effector memory CD45RA+ cells were left out. The authors split each subset's genomic DNA evenly across several immunoSEQ plates. Data came from immunoSEQ multiplex PCR; TCRdb stores just in-frame clones and leaves some out. The table shows about 2 million clones, with over 85% occurring only once. This TCR was recovered from a man between 18 and 35 years old in good health. Input material: naive CD8+ T cells sorted from blood. The J gene is TRBJ2-5, the V gene TRBV27; TRBD1 or TRBD2 may be the D gene (5 bases each). Written as DNA, the CDR3 is TGTGCCAGCAGTTTAGGCCCTGGGGGAAACCAAGAGACCCAGTACTTC. This gives the protein CASSLGPGGNQETQYF.